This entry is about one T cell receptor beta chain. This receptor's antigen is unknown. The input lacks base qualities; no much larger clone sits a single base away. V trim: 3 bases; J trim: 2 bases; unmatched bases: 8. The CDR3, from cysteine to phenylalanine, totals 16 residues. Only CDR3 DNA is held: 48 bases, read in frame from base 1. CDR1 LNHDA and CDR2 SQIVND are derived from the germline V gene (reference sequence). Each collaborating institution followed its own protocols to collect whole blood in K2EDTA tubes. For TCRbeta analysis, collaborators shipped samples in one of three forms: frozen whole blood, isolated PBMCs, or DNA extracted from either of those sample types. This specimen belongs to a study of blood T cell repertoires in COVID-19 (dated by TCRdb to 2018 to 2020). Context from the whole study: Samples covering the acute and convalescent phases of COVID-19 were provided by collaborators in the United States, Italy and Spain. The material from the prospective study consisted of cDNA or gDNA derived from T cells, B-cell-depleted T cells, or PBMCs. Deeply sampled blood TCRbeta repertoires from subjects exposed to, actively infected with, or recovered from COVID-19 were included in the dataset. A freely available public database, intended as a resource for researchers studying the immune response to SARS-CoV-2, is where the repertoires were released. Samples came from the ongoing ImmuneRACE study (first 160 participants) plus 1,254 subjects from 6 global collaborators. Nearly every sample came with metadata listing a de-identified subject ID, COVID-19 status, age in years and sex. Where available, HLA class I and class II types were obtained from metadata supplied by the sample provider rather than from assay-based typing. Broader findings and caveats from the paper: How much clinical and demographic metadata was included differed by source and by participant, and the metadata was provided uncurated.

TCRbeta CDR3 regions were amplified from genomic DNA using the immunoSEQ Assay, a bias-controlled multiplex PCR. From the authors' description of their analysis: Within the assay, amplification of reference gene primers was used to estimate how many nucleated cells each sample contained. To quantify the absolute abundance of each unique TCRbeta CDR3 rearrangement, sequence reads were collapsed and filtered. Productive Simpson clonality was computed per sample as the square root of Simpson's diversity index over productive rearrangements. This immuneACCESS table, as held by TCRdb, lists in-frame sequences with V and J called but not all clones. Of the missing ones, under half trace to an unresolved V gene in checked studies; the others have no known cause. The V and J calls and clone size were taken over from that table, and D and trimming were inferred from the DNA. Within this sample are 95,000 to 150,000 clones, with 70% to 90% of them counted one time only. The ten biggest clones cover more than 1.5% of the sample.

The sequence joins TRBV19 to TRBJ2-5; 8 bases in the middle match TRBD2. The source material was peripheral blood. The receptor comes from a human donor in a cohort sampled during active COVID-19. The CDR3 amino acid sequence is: CASSIGGTRGQETQYF. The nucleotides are TGTGCCAGTAGTATCGGAGGGACTAGGGGGCAAGAGACCCAGTACTTC. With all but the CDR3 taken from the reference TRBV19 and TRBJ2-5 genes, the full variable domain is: DGGITQSPKYLFRKEGQNVTLSCEQNLNHDAMYWYRQDPGQGLRLIYYSQIVNDFQKGDIAEGYSVSREKKESFPLTVTSAQKNPTAFYLCASSIGGTRGQETQYFGPGTRLLVL.